Shown below are 22 T cell receptor beta chains from a single sample sequenced in a study of T cell repertoires in cytomegalovirus infection. TCRdb re-analysed the reads in MiXCR, keeping a single row per CDR3 protein. The data show fewer than 300,000 distinct CDR3 sequences, with more than 20% seen just once and about 14% held by the top ten. The sequenced sample consisted of PBMCs. These receptors were taken from a human donor in good health (CMV status not recorded). Some clones in this sample may be carry-over from other donors' samples.

This clonotype was detected ten times or more. The genes are TRBV7-2 and TRBJ2-7, with D possibly being TRBD1 or TRBD2 (5 bases each). CDR1 and CDR2 (germline): SGHTA, FQGNSA. The CDR3 extends over 14 amino acids. Trimming removed 6 bases at V and 3 bases at J, with 15 bases between. CDR3 nucleotides: TGTGCCAGCAGTACCCGGGACGGGTACTACGAGCAGTACTTC. Its protein product is CASSTRDGYYEQYF.

This clonotype was seen more than once but under ten times. The V gene is TRBV6-6, the J gene TRBJ1-1; D may be TRBD1 (5 bases). V lost 6 bases, J lost 3 bases, and 20 bases lay in between. Germline assignment: CDR1 MNHNY and CDR2 SVGAGI (reference sequence). The CDR3 covers 16 residues. CDR3 residues: CASRGGDRVYYTEAFF. As DNA, the CDR3 is TGTGCCAGCAGGGGAGGGGATCGGGTATACTACACTGAAGCTTTCTTT.

V and J are TRBV11-2 and TRBJ2-3; weak D call: TRBD1 (6 bases). V was pared by 4 bases and J by 2 bases, with 10 bases between. The CDR3 contains 14 residues. Germline V gene data show CDR1 as SGHAT and CDR2 as FQNNGV. The CDR3 here is CASSSDRFTDTQYF. CDR3 sequence (DNA): TGTGCCAGCAGCTCTGACAGGTTCACAGATACGCAGTATTTT.

In its sample, this clonotype was seen a few times. This chain uses TRBV25-1 with TRBJ1-6, with 11 positions matching TRBD1. This CDR3 is 16 amino acids long. CDR1 and CDR2 (germline): MGHDK, SYGVNS. Germline trimming cut 6 bases from V and 5 bases from J; bases unmatched to any gene: 6. For the CDR3, the DNA is TGTGCCAGCAGCCTTGGGACAGGGGGGAATAATTCACCCCTCCACTTT. This codes for CASSLGTGGNNSPLHF.

The chain joins TRBV2 to TRBJ2-1; D possibly uses TRBD1 or TRBD2 (5 bases each). The V gene's germline CDR1 is SNHLY and CDR2 FYNNEI. The V and J ends lost 5 bases and 12 bases respectively, with 23 bases between them. This CDR3 has 15 amino acids. The CDR3 reads CASSRDILTGGGQFF. CDR3 sequence (DNA): TGTGCCAGCAGTCGCGATATCCTTACAGGAGGAGGGCAGTTCTTC.

The sample holds one count of this clonotype. V and J are TRBV14 and TRBJ1-5, with 8 bases fitting TRBD1. V lost 3 bases and J lost 3; bases outside the gene matches: 4. Per the germline V gene, CDR1 is SGHDN and CDR2 is FVKESK. This CDR3 is built from 15 residues. The chain's CDR3 is CASSHGQGANQPQHF. The CDR3 nucleotides are TGTGCCAGCAGCCACGGACAGGGAGCCAATCAGCCCCAGCATTTT.

Ten or more counts support this clonotype. The chain uses TRBV7-3 and TRBJ2-3; possibly TRBD2 for D (5 bases). Germline CDR1 SGHTA, CDR2 FQGTGA. The CDR3 loop spans 14 amino acids. V was pared by 2 bases and J by 5 bases, with 11 bases between. The CDR3, as DNA: TGTGCCAGCAGCTTAGGTCTAGCCGGAGATACGCAGTATTTT. Translation: CASSLGLAGDTQYF.

This chain uses TRBV5-1 with TRBJ1-6; tentatively, D is TRBD1 (6 bases). The CDR3 has 16 residues. Germline loops: CDR1 SGHRS, CDR2 YFSETQ. V lost 3 bases, J lost 9 bases, and 19 bases lay in between. CDR3 in DNA: TGCGCCAGCAGCTCCGACCAGGGGTCTTTGGGTTCACCCCTCCACTTT. Its translation is CASSSDQGSLGSPLHF.

The chain has TRBV27 and TRBJ1-2; D is uncertain. The ends were cut back, 8 bases at V and 0 bases at J, with 10 bases in the middle. CDR1 MNHEY and CDR2 SMNVEV come from the germline V gene (reference sequence). The CDR3 is 13 residues long. The CDR3 region is CASFDGANYGYTF. CDR3 in DNA: TGTGCCAGCTTCGACGGAGCTAACTATGGCTACACCTTC.

This sequence joins TRBV11-2 and TRBJ1-2, with D hard to call. Trimming cost V 0 bases and J 7 bases, with 21 bases left between them. The CDR3 runs 17 residues. CDR1 is SGHAT, CDR2 FQNNGV, per germline. In nucleotides, the CDR3 is TGTGCCAGCAGCTTAGATCTGACCCCCGGAAAAGCGGGTGGCTACACCTTC. Residues: CASSLDLTPGKAGGYTF.

This clonotype was seen repeatedly, ten times or more. V gene TRBV6-2 or TRBV6-3 combines with J gene TRBJ2-3; 8 positions agree with TRBD2. J lost 3 bases, V lost 5 bases, and 13 bases had no gene match. Looked up from germline, CDR1 is MNHEY and CDR2 is SVGEGT. This CDR3 comprises 17 residues. CDR3 in amino acids: CASSPGLRSGRTDTQYF. The CDR3 nucleotides are TGTGCCAGCAGTCCGGGCCTAAGGAGCGGGAGAACAGATACGCAGTATTTT.

This clonotype turned up a few times. The chain carries TRBV7-2 and TRBJ2-4, with 12 bases fitting TRBD2. V was pared by 5 bases and J by 11 bases, with 10 bases of the junction left unmatched. CDR1 is SGHTA and CDR2 is FQGNSA in the germline V gene. This CDR3 comprises 15 residues. CDR3 amino acids: CASSPRLAGERVQYF. The CDR3 DNA reads as TGTGCCAGCAGCCCCAGACTAGCGGGGGAGAGGGTTCAGTACTTC.

This clonotype was counted only a few times. The CDR3 sequence: CSVVVVNTEAFF. The CDR3 DNA sequence: TGCAGCGTTGTGGTTGTGAACACTGAAGCTTTCTTT. The chain recombines TRBV29-1 with TRBJ1-1; D remains ambiguous. The V and J ends lost 4 bases and 0 bases respectively, with 6 bases between them. There are 12 residues in the CDR3. Germline V gene lookup returns CDR1 SQVTM and CDR2 ANQGSEA.

In its sample, this clonotype was seen a few times. The chain carries TRBV30 and TRBJ2-1; the D is unclear. The V gene's germline CDR1 is GTSNPN and CDR2 SVGIG (reference sequence). The CDR3 spans 12 residues. Trimming took off 4 bases at V and 9 bases at J, with 13 bases between the two ends. This CDR3 is CAWNVRVTEQFF. The CDR3 DNA sequence: TGTGCCTGGAATGTACGGGTAACTGAGCAGTTCTTC. Complete variable domain (other parts from reference TRBV30 and TRBJ2-1): SQTIHQWPATLVQPVGSPLSLECTVEGTSNPNLYWYRQAAGRGLQLLFYSVGIGQISSEVPQNLSASRPQDRQFILSSKKLLLSDSGFYLCAWNVRVTEQFFGPGTRLTVL.

This clonotype was counted a single time. This chain uses TRBV6-2 or TRBV6-3 with TRBJ2-1, with 11 bases matching TRBD2. This CDR3 has 17 residues. The V gene end was trimmed by 6 bases and the J gene end by 4 bases; junction bases not matched to a gene: 11. Germline V gives CDR1 MNHEY, CDR2 SVGEGT. CDR3 region: CASSLGPGTSGYNEQFF. CDR3 sequence (DNA): TGTGCCAGCAGCTTAGGGCCCGGGACTAGCGGATACAATGAGCAGTTCTTC.

This clonotype was counted ten times or more. The chain uses TRBV6-5 and TRBJ2-3; D uncertain. The germline V and J ends were trimmed by 4 bases and 2 bases, with 7 bases remaining between them. The CDR3 consists of 13 residues. Germline values: CDR1 MNHEY, CDR2 SVGAGI. CDR3 coding DNA: TGTGCCAGCAGTTTGTGGCACACAGATACGCAGTATTTT. Its translation: CASSLWHTDTQYF.

This clonotype was observed a handful of times. V gene TRBV10-3 combines with J gene TRBJ1-2; the D gene is possibly TRBD1 (6 bases). The V gene's germline CDR1 is ENHRY and CDR2 SYGVKD. The CDR3 runs 15 residues. V was cut by 2 bases and J by 8 bases, with 18 bases left in between. The CDR3 DNA sequence: TGTGCCATCAGTGAGCCTAACCCGGGGGCGGGCGGCTACACCTTC. Its protein is CAISEPNPGAGGYTF.

This clonotype has ten or more counts. The chain recombines TRBV7-2 with TRBJ2-1, with TRBD1 matching over 7 bases. Germline V gene data show CDR1 as SGHTA and CDR2 as FQGNSA. This CDR3 comprises 13 residues. J was trimmed by 14 bases and V by 1 base; bases with no gene match: 8. The CDR3: CASSLGTGEKEFF. The CDR3 DNA follows: TGTGCCAGCAGCTTAGGTACAGGGGAAAAGGAGTTCTTC.

This clonotype was counted only a few times. The chain combines TRBV20-1 with TRBJ1-1; D not certain. V lost 2 bases and J 3 bases, leaving 13 bases between the germline ends. Germline V gene sequence: CDR1 DFQATT, CDR2 SNEGSKA (reference sequence). The CDR3 is made up of 14 amino acids. The CDR3 region has the DNA TGCAGTGCTAGATCCCCCGGGTCGCACACTGAAGCTTTCTTT. It encodes CSARSPGSHTEAFF.

In the case of this clonotype: At one end, the junction sequence differs from germline, possibly due to a read error. This chain joins TRBV7-7 and TRBJ1-6; TRBD1 is a possible D gene (6 bases). The CDR3 sequence is 15 residues long. CDR1 is SSHAT, CDR2 FNYEAQ, per germline (reference sequence). CDR3 sequence (DNA): TGTGCTAGCAGCCTAACAGGGTTCGGTAATTCACCCCTCCACTTT. Translation gives CASSLTGFGNSPLHF.

The CDR3 spells CASRNLGAWNTEAFF. CDR3 sequence (DNA): TGTGCCAGCAGAAACCTAGGGGCGTGGAACACTGAAGCTTTCTTT. This rearrangement joins TRBV28 to TRBJ1-1; TRBD1 is a possible D gene (5 bases). The germline V gene encodes CDR1 MDHEN and CDR2 SYDVKM. V was trimmed by 6 bases and J by 1 base, leaving 15 bases between them. This CDR3 is 15 amino acids long.

The chain links TRBV28 to TRBJ2-7; D call uncertain. The germline gives CDR1 MDHEN, CDR2 SYDVKM. V was pared by 4 bases and J by 9 bases, with 10 bases between. The length of the CDR3 is 11 residues. The CDR3 here is CASSSPLGQYF. In DNA, the CDR3 is TGTGCCAGCAGTTCTCCGTTGGGGCAGTACTTC.